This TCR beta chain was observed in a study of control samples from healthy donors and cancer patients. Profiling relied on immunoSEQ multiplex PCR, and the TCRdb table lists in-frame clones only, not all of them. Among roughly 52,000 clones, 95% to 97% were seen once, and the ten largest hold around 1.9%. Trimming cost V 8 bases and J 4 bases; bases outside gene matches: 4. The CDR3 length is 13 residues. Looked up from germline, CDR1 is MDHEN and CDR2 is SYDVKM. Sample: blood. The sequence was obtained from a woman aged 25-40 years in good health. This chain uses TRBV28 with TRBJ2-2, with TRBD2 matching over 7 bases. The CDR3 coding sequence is TGTGCCAGCGTTAGCGGGTTCACCGGGGAGCTGTTTTTT. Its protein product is CASVSGFTGELFF.